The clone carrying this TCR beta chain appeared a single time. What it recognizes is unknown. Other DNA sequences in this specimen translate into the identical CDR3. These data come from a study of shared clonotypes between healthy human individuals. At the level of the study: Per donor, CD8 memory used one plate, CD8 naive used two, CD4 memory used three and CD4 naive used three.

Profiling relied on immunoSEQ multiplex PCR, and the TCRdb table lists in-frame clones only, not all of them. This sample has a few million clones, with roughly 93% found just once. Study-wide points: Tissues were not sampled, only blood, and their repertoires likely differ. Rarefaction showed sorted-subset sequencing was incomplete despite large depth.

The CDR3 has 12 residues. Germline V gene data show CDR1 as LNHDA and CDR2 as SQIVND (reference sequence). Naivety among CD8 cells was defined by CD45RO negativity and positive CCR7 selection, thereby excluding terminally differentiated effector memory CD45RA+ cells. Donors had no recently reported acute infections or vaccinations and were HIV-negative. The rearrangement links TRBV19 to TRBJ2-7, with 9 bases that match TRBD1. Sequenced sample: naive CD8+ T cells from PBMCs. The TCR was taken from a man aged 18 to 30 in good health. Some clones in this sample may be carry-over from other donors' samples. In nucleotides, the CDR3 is TGTGCTACGGGACAGGGCGCCTACGAGCAGTACTTC. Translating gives CATGQGAYEQYF.